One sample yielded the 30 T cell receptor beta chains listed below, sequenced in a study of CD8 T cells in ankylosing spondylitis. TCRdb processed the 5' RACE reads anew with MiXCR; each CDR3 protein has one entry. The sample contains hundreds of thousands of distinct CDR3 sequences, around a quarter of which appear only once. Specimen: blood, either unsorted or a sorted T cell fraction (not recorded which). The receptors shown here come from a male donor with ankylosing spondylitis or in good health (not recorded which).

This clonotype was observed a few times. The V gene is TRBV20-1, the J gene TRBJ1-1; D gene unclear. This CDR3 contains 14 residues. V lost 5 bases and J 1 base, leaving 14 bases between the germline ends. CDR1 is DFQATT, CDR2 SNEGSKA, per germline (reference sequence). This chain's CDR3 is CSAPVSGTNTEAFF. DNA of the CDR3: TGCAGTGCTCCCGTCTCGGGTACGAACACTGAAGCTTTCTTT.

In DNA form, the CDR3 reads TGCGCCAGCAGCTTCCAACACAGGGGAGGGCACACTGAAGCTTTCTTT. Amino acid sequence: CASSFQHRGGHTEAFF. V and J are TRBV5-1 and TRBJ1-1; TRBD1 matches 7 bases. CDR1 and CDR2 (germline): SGHRS, YFSETQ. This CDR3 region has 16 residues. Unmatched junction bases numbered 10, after V lost 2 bases and J lost 3 bases.

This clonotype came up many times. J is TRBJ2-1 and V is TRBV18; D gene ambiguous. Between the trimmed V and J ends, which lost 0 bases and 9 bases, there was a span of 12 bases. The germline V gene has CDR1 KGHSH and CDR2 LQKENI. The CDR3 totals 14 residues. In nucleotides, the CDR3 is TGTGCCAGCTCACCACCTACTCGCGCTGGTGAGCAGTTCTTC. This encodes CASSPPTRAGEQFF.

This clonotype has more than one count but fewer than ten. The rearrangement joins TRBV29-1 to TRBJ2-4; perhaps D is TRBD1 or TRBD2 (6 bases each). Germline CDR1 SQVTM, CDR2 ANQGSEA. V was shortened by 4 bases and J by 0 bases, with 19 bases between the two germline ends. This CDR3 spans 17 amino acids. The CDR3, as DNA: TGCAGCGTTGCCCCTAGGGGGGCAAAGCAAGCCAAAAACATTCAGTACTTC. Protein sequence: CSVAPRGAKQAKNIQYF.

As DNA, the CDR3 is TGCAGTGCTAGAGACAGCCGCTCCTACAATGAGCAGTTCTTC. Translating gives CSARDSRSYNEQFF. This chain joins TRBV20-1 and TRBJ2-1; D remains ambiguous. This CDR3 region has 14 residues. In germline, CDR1 is DFQATT, CDR2 SNEGSKA (reference sequence). Trimming pared 0 bases from V and 0 bases from J, leaving 6 bases between.

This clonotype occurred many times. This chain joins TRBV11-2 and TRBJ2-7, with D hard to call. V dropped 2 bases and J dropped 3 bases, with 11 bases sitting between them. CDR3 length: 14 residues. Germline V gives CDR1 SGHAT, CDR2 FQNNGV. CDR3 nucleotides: TGTGCCAGCAGCTTAACTGGCGCCGTCTACGAGCAGTACTTC. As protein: CASSLTGAVYEQYF.

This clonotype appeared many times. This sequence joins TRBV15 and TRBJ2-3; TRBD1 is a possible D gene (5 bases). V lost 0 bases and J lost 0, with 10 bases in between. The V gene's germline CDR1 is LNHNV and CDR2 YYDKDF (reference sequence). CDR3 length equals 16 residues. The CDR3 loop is CATSRDWGTSTDTQYF. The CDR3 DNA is TGTGCCACCAGCAGAGATTGGGGCACCAGCACAGATACGCAGTATTTT.

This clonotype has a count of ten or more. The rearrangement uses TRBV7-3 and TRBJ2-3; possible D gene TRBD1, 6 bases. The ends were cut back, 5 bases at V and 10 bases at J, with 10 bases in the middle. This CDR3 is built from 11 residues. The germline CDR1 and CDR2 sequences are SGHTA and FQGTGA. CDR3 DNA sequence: TGTGCCAGCAGCCCAGGGGATGCGCAGTATTTT. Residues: CASSPGDAQYF.

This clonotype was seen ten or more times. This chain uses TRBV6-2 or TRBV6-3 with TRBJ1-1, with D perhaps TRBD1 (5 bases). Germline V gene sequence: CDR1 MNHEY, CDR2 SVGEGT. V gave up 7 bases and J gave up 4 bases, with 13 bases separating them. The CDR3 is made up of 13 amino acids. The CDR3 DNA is TGTGCCAGCATCGCACAGGCCCGCACTGAAGCTTTCTTT. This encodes CASIAQARTEAFF.

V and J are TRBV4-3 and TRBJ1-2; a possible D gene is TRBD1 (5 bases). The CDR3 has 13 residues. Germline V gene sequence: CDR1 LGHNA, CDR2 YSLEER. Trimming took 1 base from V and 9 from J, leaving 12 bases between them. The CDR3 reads CASSQGGEGSYTF. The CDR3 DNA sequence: TGCGCCAGCAGCCAAGGGGGCGAGGGAAGCTACACCTTC.

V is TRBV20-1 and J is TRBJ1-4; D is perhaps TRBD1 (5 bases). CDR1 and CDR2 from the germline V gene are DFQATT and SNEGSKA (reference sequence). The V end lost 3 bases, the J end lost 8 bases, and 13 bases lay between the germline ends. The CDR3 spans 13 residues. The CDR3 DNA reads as TGCAGTGCTAGCCCCCCGGGGACCGAAAAACTGTTTTTT. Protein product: CSASPPGTEKLFF.

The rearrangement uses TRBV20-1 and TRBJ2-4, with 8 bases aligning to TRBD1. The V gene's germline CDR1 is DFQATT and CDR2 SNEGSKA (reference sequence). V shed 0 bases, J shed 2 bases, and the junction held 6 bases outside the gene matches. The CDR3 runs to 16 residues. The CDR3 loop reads CSARDPTGGTKNIQYF. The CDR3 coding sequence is TGCAGTGCTAGAGATCCCACAGGGGGAACCAAAAACATTCAGTACTTC.

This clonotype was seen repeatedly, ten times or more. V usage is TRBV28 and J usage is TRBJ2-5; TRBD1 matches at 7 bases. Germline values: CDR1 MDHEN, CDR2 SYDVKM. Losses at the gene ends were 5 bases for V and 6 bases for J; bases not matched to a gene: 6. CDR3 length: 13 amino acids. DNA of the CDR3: TGTGCCAGCAGTCTTCAGGGGGTAAAGACCCAGTACTTC. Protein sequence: CASSLQGVKTQYF.

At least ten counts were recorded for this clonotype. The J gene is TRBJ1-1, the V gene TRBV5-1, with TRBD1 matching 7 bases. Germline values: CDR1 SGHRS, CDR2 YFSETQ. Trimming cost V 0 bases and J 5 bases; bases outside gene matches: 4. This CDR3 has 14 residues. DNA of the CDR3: TGCGCCAGCAGCTTGGAGGGACAGTCGACTGAAGCTTTCTTT. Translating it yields CASSLEGQSTEAFF. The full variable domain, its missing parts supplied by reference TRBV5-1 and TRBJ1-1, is KAGVTQTPRYLIKTRGQQVTLSCSPISGHRSVSWYQQTPGQGLQFLFEYFSETQRNKGNFPGRFSGRQFSNSRSEMNVSTLELGDSALYLCASSLEGQSTEAFFGQGTRLTVV.

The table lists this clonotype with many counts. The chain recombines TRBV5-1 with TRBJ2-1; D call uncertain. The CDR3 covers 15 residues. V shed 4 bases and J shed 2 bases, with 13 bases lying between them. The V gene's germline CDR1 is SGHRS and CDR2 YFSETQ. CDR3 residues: CASSTTTTTYNEQFF. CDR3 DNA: TGCGCCAGCAGCACCACGACGACAACCTACAATGAGCAGTTCTTC.

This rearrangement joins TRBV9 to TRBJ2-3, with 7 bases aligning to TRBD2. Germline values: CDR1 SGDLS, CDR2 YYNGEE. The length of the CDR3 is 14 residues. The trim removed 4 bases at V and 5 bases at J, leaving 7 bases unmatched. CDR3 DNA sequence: TGTGCCAGCAGCTGGGGGGAGGGTCGAGATACGCAGTATTTT. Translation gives CASSWGEGRDTQYF.

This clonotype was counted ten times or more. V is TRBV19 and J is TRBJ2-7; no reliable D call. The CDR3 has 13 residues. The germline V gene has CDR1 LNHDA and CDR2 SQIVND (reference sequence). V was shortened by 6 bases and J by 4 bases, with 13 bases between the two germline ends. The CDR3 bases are TGTGCCAGTAGGACCCCTGTACGATACGAGCAGTACTTC. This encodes CASRTPVRYEQYF.

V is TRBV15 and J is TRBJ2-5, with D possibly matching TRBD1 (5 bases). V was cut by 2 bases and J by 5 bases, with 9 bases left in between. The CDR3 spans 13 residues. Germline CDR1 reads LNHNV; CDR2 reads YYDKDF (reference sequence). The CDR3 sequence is CATSRNRWETQYF. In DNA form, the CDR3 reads TGTGCCACCAGCAGAAACAGGTGGGAGACCCAGTACTTC.

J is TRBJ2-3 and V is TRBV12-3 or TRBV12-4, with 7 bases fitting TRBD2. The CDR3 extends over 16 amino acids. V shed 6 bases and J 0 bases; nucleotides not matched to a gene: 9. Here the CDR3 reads CASSPWGSGSTDTQYF. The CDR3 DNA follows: TGTGCCAGCAGCCCTTGGGGTAGCGGGAGCACAGATACGCAGTATTTT.

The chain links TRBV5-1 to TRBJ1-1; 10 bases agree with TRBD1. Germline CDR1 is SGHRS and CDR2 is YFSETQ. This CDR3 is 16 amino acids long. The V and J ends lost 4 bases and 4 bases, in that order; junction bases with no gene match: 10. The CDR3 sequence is CASSPGQGLGRTEAFF. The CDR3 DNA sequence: TGCGCCAGCAGCCCGGGACAGGGGTTGGGGCGCACTGAAGCTTTCTTT. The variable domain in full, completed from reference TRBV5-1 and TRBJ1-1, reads KAGVTQTPRYLIKTRGQQVTLSCSPISGHRSVSWYQQTPGQGLQFLFEYFSETQRNKGNFPGRFSGRQFSNSRSEMNVSTLELGDSALYLCASSPGQGLGRTEAFFGQGTRLTVV.

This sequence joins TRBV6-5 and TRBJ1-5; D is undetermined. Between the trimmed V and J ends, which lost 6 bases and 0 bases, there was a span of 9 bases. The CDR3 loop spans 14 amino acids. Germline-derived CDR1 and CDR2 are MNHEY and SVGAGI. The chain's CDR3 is CASSLSSSNQPQHF. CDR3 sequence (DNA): TGTGCCAGCAGCCTCTCGAGTAGCAATCAGCCCCAGCATTTT.

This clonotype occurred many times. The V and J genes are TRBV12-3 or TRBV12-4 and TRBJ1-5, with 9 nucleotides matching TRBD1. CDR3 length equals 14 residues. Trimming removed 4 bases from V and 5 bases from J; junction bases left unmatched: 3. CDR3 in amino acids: CASSWDRVDQPQHF. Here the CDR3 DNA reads TGTGCCAGCAGTTGGGACAGGGTAGATCAGCCCCAGCATTTT.

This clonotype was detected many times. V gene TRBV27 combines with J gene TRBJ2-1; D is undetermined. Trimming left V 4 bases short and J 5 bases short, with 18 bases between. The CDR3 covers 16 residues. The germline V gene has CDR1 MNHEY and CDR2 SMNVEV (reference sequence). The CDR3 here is CASSWGTDLFNNEQFF. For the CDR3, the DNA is TGTGCCAGCAGTTGGGGAACAGATCTCTTTAACAATGAGCAGTTCTTC.

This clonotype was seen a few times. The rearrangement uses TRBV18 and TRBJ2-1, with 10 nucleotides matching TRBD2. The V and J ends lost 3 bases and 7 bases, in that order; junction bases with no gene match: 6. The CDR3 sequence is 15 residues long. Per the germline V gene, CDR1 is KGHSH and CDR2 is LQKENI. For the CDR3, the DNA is TGTGCCAGCTCACCTTTAGCGGGAGGAGGTAATGAGCAGTTCTTC. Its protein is CASSPLAGGGNEQFF.

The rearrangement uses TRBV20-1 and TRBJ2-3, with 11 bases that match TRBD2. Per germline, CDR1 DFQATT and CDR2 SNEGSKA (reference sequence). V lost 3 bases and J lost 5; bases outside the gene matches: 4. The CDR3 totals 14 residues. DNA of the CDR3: TGCAGTGCTAGGAAACTAGCGGGAGTAGATACGCAGTATTTT. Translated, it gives CSARKLAGVDTQYF.

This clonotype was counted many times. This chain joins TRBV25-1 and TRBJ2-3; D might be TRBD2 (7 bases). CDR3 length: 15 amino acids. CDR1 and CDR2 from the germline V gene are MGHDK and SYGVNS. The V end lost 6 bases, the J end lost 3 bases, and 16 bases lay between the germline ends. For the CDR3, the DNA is TGTGCCAGCAGCTCGGGGGGACAAATTACAGATACGCAGTATTTT. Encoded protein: CASSSGGQITDTQYF.

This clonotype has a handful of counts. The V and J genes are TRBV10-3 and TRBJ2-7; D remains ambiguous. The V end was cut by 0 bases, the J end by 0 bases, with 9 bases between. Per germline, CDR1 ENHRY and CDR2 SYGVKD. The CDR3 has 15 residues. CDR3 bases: TGTGCCATCAGTGAGTCGACCTTAAGCTCCTACGAGCAGTACTTC. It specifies CAISESTLSSYEQYF.

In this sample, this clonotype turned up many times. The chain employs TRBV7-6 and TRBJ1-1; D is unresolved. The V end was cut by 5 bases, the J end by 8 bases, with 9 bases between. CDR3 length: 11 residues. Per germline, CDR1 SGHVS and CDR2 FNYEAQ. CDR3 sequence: CASSLGKEAFF. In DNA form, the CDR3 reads TGTGCCAGCAGCCTCGGGAAGGAAGCTTTCTTT.

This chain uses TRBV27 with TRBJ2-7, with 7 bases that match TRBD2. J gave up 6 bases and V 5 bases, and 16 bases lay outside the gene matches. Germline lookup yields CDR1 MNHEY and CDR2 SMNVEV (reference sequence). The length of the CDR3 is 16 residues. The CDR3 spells CASSGSIGLAAAEQYF. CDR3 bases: TGTGCCAGCAGTGGTTCAATCGGTCTAGCGGCGGCCGAGCAGTACTTC.

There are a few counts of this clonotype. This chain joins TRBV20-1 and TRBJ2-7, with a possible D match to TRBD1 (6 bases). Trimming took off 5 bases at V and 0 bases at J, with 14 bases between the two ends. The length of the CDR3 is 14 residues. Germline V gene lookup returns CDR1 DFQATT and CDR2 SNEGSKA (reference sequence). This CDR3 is CSAPDRRNSYEQYF. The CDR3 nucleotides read TGCAGTGCTCCAGACAGGCGTAACTCCTACGAGCAGTACTTC.